The T cell receptor beta chain described here comes from a study of CXCR3-negative and CXCR3-positive naive CD8 T cells. Whole-study results and caveats: Whereas memory cells differed, naive CXCR3-negative and CXCR3-positive cells shared similar TRBV-TRBJ usage. Both naive subsets had comparably high diversity; memory CD8+ cells much lower. Hydrophobicity was higher for TRB CDR3s found in CXCR3-positive naive cells than in CXCR3-negative naive cells.

The TRB libraries of cDNA were built by UMI-labeled 5' RACE. Using the 5' RACE reads, TCRdb records one entry per CDR3 protein without DNA. Seen in this sample are approximately 100,000 distinct CDR3 sequences; the ten most common clones hold roughly 0.35%. Sorts performed in triplicate captured 300,000 to 350,000 cells each from every CD8+ T cell subset. Turning to this clonotype: Its matching antigen is unknown.

Sequences were obtained from naive CXCR3+ CD8+ T cells from blood. The subset denotes: CD45RO-CCR7+CD27+CD95- naive CD8+ T cells expressing CXCR3 (TNR3+). The source of this sequence is a human donor in good health. Some clones in this sample may be carry-over from other donors' samples.

CDR3: CASSQTGHYQETQYF. The chain carries TRBV28 and TRBJ2-5; absent DNA, TCRdb's TRBD1 call cannot be checked. This CDR3 is built from 15 residues. The germline gives CDR1 MDHEN, CDR2 SYDVKM.